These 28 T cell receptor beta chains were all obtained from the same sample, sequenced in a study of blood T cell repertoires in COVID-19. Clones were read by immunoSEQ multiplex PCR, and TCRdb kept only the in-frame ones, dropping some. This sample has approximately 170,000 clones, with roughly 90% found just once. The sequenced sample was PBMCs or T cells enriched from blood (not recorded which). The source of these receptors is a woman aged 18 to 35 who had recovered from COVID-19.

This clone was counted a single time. CDR3 nucleotides: TGTGCCAGCAAGGCGGGAGATTTGGATACGCAGTATTTT. Encoded protein: CASKAGDLDTQYF. The V call is TRBV27, the J call TRBJ2-3; 7 bases fit TRBD2. V lost 7 bases and J lost 6; bases outside the gene matches: 7. Per the germline V gene, CDR1 is MNHEY and CDR2 is SMNVEV (reference sequence). The CDR3 runs to 13 residues.

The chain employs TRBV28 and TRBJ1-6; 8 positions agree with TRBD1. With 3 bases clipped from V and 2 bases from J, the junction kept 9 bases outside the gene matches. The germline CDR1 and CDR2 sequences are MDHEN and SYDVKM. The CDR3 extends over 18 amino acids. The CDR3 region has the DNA TGTGCCAGCAGTTTCACTTCAGGGGGCACGACCTATAATTCACCCCTCCACTTT. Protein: CASSFTSGGTTYNSPLHF.

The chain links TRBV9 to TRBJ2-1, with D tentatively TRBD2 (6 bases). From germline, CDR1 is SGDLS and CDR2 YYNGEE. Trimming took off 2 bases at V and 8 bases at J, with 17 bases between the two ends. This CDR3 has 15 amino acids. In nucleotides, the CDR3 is TGTGCCAGCAGCGTTGTTGCAAAGGGAGGCTATGAGCAGTTCTTC. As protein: CASSVVAKGGYEQFF.

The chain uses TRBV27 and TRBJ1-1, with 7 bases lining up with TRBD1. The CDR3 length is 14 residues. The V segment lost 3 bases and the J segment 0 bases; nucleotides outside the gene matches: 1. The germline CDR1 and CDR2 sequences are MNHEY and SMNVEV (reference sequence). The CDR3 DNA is TGTGCCAGCAGTTTGACAGGGATGAACACTGAAGCTTTCTTT. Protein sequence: CASSLTGMNTEAFF.

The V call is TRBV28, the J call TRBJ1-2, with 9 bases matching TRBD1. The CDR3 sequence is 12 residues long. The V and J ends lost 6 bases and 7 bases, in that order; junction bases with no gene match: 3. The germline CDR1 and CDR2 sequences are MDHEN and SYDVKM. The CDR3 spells CASRLQGAGYTF. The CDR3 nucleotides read TGTGCCAGCAGGTTACAGGGGGCTGGCTACACCTTC.

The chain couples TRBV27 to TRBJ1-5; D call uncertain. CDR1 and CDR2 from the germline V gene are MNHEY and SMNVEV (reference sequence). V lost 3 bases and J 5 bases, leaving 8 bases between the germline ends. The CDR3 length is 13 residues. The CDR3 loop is CASSLGRDQPQHF. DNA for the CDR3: TGTGCCAGCAGTTTGGGGAGGGATCAGCCCCAGCATTTT.

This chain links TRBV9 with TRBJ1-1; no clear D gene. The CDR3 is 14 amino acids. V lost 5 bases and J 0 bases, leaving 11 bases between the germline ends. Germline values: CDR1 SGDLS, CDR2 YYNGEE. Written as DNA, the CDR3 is TGTGCCAGCAGTCCCGGGGTGTTGAACACTGAAGCTTTCTTT. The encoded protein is CASSPGVLNTEAFF.

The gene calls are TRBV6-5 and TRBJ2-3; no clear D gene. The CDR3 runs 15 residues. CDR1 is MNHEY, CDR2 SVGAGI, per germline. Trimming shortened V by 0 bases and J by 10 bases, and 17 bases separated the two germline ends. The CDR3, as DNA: TGTGCCAGCAGTTACTCCGACTCCTCTGGCGTTTCGCAGTATTTT. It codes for CASSYSDSSGVSQYF.

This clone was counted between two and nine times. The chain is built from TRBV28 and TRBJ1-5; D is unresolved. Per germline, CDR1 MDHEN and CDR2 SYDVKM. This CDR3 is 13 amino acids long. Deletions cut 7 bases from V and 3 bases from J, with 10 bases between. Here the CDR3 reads CASNGRDNQPQHF. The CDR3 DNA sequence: TGTGCCAGCAACGGACGGGACAATCAGCCCCAGCATTTT.

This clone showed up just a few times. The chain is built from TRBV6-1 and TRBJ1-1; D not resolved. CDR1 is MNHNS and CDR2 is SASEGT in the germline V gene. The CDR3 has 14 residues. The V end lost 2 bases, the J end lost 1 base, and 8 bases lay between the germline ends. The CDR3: CASSESRWNTEAFF. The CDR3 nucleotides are TGTGCCAGCAGTGAAAGCCGGTGGAACACTGAAGCTTTCTTT.

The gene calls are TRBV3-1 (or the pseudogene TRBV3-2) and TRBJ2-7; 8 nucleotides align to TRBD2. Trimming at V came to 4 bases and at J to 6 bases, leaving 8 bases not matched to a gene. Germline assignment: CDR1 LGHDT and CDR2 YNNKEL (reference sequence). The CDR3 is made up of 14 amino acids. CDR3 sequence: CASSPPGLGPEQYF. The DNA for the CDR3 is TGTGCCAGCAGCCCTCCGGGACTAGGGCCCGAGCAGTACTTC.

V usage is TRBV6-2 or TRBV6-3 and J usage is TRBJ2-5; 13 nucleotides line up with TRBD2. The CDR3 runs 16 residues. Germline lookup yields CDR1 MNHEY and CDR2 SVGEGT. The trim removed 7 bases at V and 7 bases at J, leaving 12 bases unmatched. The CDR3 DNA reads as TGTGCCAGCACCCCCTACGGGACTAGCGGGGCGGGGACCCAGTACTTC. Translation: CASTPYGTSGAGTQYF.

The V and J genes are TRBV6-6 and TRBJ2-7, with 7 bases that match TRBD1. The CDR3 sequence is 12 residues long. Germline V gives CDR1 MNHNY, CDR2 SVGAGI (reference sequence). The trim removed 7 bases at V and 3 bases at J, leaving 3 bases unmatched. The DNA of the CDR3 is TGTGCCAGCAATCAGGGGGACTACGAGCAGTACTTC. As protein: CASNQGDYEQYF.

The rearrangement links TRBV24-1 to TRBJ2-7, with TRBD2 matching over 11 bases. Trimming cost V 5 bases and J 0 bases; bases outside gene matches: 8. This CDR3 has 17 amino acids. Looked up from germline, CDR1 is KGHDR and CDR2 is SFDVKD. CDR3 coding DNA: TGTGCCACCAGTGGCCCTTCAGGGACTAGCGGCTCCTACGAGCAGTACTTC. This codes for CATSGPSGTSGSYEQYF.

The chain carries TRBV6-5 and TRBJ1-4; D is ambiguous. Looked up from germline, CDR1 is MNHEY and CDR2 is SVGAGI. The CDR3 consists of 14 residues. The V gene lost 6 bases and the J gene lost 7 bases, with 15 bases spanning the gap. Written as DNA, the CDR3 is TGTGCCAGCAGCCGAGGGATCGAGGGTGAAAAACTGTTTTTT. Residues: CASSRGIEGEKLFF.

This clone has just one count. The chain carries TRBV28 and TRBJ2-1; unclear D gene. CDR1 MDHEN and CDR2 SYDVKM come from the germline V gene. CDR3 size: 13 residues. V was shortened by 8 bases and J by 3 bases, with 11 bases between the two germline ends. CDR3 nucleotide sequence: TGTGCCAGCCGGATAACAGTCTACAATGAGCAGTTCTTC. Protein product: CASRITVYNEQFF. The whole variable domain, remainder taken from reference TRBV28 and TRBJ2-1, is DVKVTQSSRYLVKRTGEKVFLECVQDMDHENMFWYRQDPGLGLRLIYFSYDVKMKEKGDIPEGYSVSREKKERFSLILESASTNQTSMYLCASRITVYNEQFFGPGTRLTVL.

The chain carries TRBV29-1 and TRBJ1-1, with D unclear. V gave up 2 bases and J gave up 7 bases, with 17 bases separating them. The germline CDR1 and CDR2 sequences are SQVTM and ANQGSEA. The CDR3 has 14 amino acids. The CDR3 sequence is CSVEYSRWAGEAFF. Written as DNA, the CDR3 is TGCAGCGTTGAATATTCTCGTTGGGCAGGTGAAGCTTTCTTT.

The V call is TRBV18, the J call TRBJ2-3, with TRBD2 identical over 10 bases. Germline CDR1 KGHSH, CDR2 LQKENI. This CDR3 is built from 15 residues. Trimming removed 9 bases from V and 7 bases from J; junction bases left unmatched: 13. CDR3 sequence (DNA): TGTGCCAGTTCCCCAGGACTAGCGGCTGCTTATACGCAGTATTTT. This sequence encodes CASSPGLAAAYTQYF. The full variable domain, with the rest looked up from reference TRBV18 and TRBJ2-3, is NAGVMQNPRHLVRRRGQEARLRCSPMKGHSHVYWYRQLPEEGLKFMVYLQKENIIDESGMPKERFSAEFPKEGPSILRIQQVVRGDSAAYFCASSPGLAAAYTQYFGPGTRLTVL.

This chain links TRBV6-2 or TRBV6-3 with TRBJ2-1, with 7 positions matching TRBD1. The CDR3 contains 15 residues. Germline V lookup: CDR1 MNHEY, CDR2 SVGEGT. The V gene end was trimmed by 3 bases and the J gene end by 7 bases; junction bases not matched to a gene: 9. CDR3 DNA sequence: TGTGCCAGCAGTTATGGTGACAGGGTAATGAATGAGCAGTTCTTC. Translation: CASSYGDRVMNEQFF.

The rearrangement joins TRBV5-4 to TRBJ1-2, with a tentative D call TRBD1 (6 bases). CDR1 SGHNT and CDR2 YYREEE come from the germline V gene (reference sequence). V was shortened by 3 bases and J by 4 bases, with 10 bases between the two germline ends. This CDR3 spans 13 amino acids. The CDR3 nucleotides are TGTGCCAGCAGCTCAAGGACAGCCTATGGCTACACCTTC. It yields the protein CASSSRTAYGYTF.

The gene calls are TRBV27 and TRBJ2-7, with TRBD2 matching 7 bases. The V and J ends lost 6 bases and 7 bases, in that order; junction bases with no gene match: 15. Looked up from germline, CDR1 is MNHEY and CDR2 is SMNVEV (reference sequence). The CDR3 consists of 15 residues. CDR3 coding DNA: TGTGCCAGCAGCCCGTCGAGCGCGGGAGTACCGGAGCAGTACTTC. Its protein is CASSPSSAGVPEQYF.

Written as DNA, the CDR3 is TGTGCCAGCAGTAAGGAGGGTCAGGAGACCCAGTACTTC. Amino acids: CASSKEGQETQYF. This chain uses TRBV2 with TRBJ2-5; D is perhaps TRBD2 (6 bases). The CDR3 sequence is 13 residues long. With 5 bases removed from V and 5 bases from J, the gap between germline ends came to 12 bases. From germline, CDR1 is SNHLY and CDR2 FYNNEI.

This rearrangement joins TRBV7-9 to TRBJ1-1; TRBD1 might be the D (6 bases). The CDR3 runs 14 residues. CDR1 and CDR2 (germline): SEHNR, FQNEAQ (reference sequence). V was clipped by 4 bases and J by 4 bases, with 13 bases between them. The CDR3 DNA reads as TGTGCCAGCAGCTCTAAACAGGGTACCACTGAAGCTTTCTTT. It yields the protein CASSSKQGTTEAFF.

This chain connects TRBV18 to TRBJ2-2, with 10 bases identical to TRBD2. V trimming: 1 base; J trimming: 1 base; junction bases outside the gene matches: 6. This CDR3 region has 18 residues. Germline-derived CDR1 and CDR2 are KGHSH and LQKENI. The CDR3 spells CASSPQSSGRGNTGELFF. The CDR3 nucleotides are TGTGCCAGCTCACCACAGTCGAGCGGGAGGGGGAACACCGGGGAGCTGTTTTTT.

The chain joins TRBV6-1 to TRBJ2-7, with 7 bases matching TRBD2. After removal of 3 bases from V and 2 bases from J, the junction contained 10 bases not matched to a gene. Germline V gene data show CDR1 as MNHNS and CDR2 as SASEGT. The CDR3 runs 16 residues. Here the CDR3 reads CASSDGRDLRTYEQYF. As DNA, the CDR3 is TGTGCCAGCAGTGATGGGAGGGACCTACGAACCTACGAGCAGTACTTC.

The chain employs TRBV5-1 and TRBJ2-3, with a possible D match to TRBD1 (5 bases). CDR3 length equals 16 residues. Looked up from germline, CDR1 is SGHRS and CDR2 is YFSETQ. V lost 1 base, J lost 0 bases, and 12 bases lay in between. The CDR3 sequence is CASSLTATASTDTQYF. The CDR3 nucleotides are TGCGCCAGCAGCTTGACCGCGACAGCGAGCACAGATACGCAGTATTTT.

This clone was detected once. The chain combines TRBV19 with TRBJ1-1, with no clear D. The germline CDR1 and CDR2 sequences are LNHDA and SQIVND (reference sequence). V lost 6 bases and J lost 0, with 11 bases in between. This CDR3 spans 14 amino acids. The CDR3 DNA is TGTGCCAGTAGGGTGCTGGCTTTGAACACTGAAGCTTTCTTT. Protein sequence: CASRVLALNTEAFF.

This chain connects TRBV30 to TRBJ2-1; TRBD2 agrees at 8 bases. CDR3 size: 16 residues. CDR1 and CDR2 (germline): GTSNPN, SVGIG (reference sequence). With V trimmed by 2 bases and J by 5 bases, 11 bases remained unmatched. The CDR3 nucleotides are TGTGCCTGGAGTCCCCTCAGCGGGAGTGGAAACAATGAGCAGTTCTTC. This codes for CAWSPLSGSGNNEQFF.